The source of this T cell receptor beta chain is a study of T cell repertoires in cytomegalovirus infection. From the reads, TCRdb called clonotypes with MiXCR, one entry per CDR3 protein. The sample shows about 150,000 distinct CDR3 sequences, about a quarter of them seen only once. J was trimmed by 5 bases and V by 5 bases; bases with no gene match: 7. The germline gives CDR1 SGHTA, CDR2 FQGNSA. The CDR3 is 15 residues long. There are many counts of this clonotype. The sequencing sample was made of PBMCs. The TCR comes from a human donor in good health (CMV status not recorded). Some clones in this sample may be carry-over from other donors' samples. This chain uses TRBV7-2 with TRBJ2-7; 12 bases are a match to TRBD2. As DNA, the CDR3 is TGTGCCAGCAGCGCGTCACTAGCGGGGGGCAACGAGCAGTACTTC. Translation gives CASSASLAGGNEQYF.